Shown below are 30 T cell receptor beta chains from a single sample sequenced in a study of blood T cell repertoires in COVID-19. The method was immunoSEQ multiplex PCR; TCRdb's version includes in-frame clones alone and lacks a portion of them. The table has approximately 130,000 clones, approximately 80% seen once; the top ten hold roughly 7.9%. Source material: peripheral blood. The receptors were gathered from a human donor in a cohort sampled during active COVID-19.

V is TRBV12-3 or TRBV12-4 and J is TRBJ1-4, with D possibly matching TRBD1 (5 bases). This CDR3 region has 11 residues. Trimming cost V 7 bases and J 8 bases, with 8 bases left between them. The chain's CDR3 is CASNSGEKLFF. The CDR3 nucleotides read TGTGCCAGCAATTCAGGGGAAAAACTGTTTTTT.

This clone was seen once. V usage is TRBV12-3 or TRBV12-4 and J usage is TRBJ2-5; the D gene is possibly TRBD2 (6 bases). Trimming pared 6 bases from V and 5 bases from J, leaving 13 bases between. The CDR3 extends over 13 amino acids. For the CDR3, the DNA is TGTGCCAGCAGGGGCGGGGCTAGGGAGACCCAGTACTTC. It yields the protein CASRGGARETQYF.

This sequence joins TRBV5-1 and TRBJ1-6; weak D call: TRBD1 (6 bases). The germline CDR1 and CDR2 sequences are SGHRS and YFSETQ. V lost 0 bases and J 10 bases, leaving 8 bases between the germline ends. The CDR3 consists of 13 residues. The CDR3 loop is CASSLDRDSPLHF. Here the CDR3 DNA reads TGCGCCAGCAGCTTGGACAGGGACTCACCCCTCCACTTT.

The chain carries TRBV27 and TRBJ1-1; possibly TRBD1 for D (5 bases). The V end was cut by 4 bases, the J end by 1 base, with 10 bases between. Per the germline V gene, CDR1 is MNHEY and CDR2 is SMNVEV (reference sequence). The CDR3 contains 14 residues. The CDR3 here is CASSSGQANTEAFF. The CDR3 region has the DNA TGTGCCAGCAGTTCCGGACAAGCGAACACTGAAGCTTTCTTT.

The chain joins TRBV4-1 to TRBJ1-4; D not resolved. The CDR3 extends over 15 amino acids. Trimming stripped 0 bases from V and 3 bases from J, with 8 bases between. Germline V gives CDR1 MGHRA, CDR2 YSYEKL. The CDR3 sequence: CASSQDEEANEKLFF. CDR3 sequence (DNA): TGCGCCAGCAGCCAAGATGAGGAGGCTAATGAAAAACTGTTTTTT.

This rearrangement joins TRBV28 to TRBJ2-7; D may be TRBD2 (6 bases). V shed 2 bases and J shed 2 bases, with 10 bases lying between them. The CDR3 has 14 amino acids. Germline CDR1 MDHEN, CDR2 SYDVKM. DNA of the CDR3: TGTGCCAGCAGTTTAGCGGGACTGGCCTACGAGCAGTACTTC. This gives the protein CASSLAGLAYEQYF.

The V and J genes are TRBV5-8 and TRBJ2-3; 9 nucleotides line up with TRBD2. The CDR3 totals 16 residues. Per the germline V gene, CDR1 is SGHTS and CDR2 is YDEGEE. With V trimmed by 1 base and J by 7 bases, 10 bases remained unmatched. The CDR3 loop is CASSLLTSGLPNTQYF. The CDR3 DNA sequence: TGTGCCAGCAGCTTGCTGACTAGCGGTTTGCCAAATACGCAGTATTTT.

V usage is TRBV7-8 and J usage is TRBJ2-7; the match to TRBD2 covers 10 bases. The germline gives CDR1 SGHVS, CDR2 FQNEAQ. V gave up 5 bases and J gave up 0 bases; unmatched junction bases: 10. The CDR3 runs 17 residues. CDR3 sequence reads: CASSPGLAGASSYEQYF. In DNA form, the CDR3 reads TGTGCCAGCAGCCCGGGGCTAGCGGGAGCGAGCTCCTACGAGCAGTACTTC.

The chain joins TRBV6-6 to TRBJ2-7; the D is unclear. CDR3 length: 13 amino acids. The V and J ends lost 6 bases and 6 bases respectively, with 15 bases between them. CDR1 and CDR2 from the germline V gene are MNHNY and SVGAGI (reference sequence). CDR3 protein: CASSPLTSGEQYF. The CDR3 DNA reads as TGTGCCAGCAGCCCCCTCACATCTGGCGAGCAGTACTTC.

The V gene is TRBV9, the J gene TRBJ2-3; 12 bases map to TRBD2. Germline V lookup: CDR1 SGDLS, CDR2 YYNGEE. Trimming at V came to 4 bases and at J to 6 bases, leaving 12 bases not matched to a gene. The CDR3 extends over 17 amino acids. The CDR3 loop is CASSPRTSGVRADTQYF. The DNA of the CDR3 is TGTGCCAGCAGCCCTCGGACTAGCGGGGTGAGGGCGGATACGCAGTATTTT.

This clone was found a few times. V usage is TRBV20-1 and J usage is TRBJ2-7; D remains ambiguous. V was clipped by 3 bases and J by 2 bases, with 11 bases between them. The length of the CDR3 is 13 residues. Germline CDR1 DFQATT, CDR2 SNEGSKA (reference sequence). The CDR3 DNA reads TGCAGTGCTAGTATCCGGAGTGCCTACGAGCAGTACTTC. Translated: CSASIRSAYEQYF.

The chain uses TRBV19 and TRBJ1-5; TRBD1 matches at 7 bases. From germline, CDR1 is LNHDA and CDR2 SQIVND (reference sequence). This CDR3 comprises 13 residues. Losses at the gene ends were 8 bases for V and 5 bases for J; bases not matched to a gene: 6. In DNA form, the CDR3 reads TGTGCCAGTGAGGGACAGAGCTATCAGCCCCAGCATTTT. Its translation is CASEGQSYQPQHF.

V and J are TRBV2 and TRBJ1-4, with D hard to call. Germline-derived CDR1 and CDR2 are SNHLY and FYNNEI. Trimming pared 2 bases from V and 3 bases from J, leaving 10 bases between. CDR3 size: 15 residues. CDR3 residues: CASSEMLGANEKLFF. The CDR3 DNA is TGTGCCAGCAGTGAAATGTTGGGAGCTAATGAAAAACTGTTTTTT.

About this clone: The junction and the germline gene differ at one end; a read error may be behind it. V is TRBV7-9 and J is TRBJ2-7, with D unclear. The germline CDR1 and CDR2 sequences are SEHNR and FQNEAQ (reference sequence). The CDR3 runs 10 residues. Here the CDR3 reads CASSPEPVSF. The DNA for the CDR3 is TGTGCCAGCAGCCCCGAACCAGTCAGTTTC.

The rearrangement joins TRBV4-1 to TRBJ1-5; perhaps TRBD1 as D (5 bases). V was cut by 0 bases and J by 6 bases, with 12 bases left in between. The CDR3 sequence is 15 residues long. CDR1 MGHRA and CDR2 YSYEKL come from the germline V gene. As DNA, the CDR3 is TGCGCCAGCAGCCAAGAAGAGGGGAGGGGTCAGCCCCAGCATTTT. This translates into CASSQEEGRGQPQHF.

The chain combines TRBV5-4 with TRBJ2-7, with TRBD1 matching 7 bases. Germline loops: CDR1 SGHNT, CDR2 YYREEE (reference sequence). The CDR3 length is 12 residues. The J segment lost 6 bases and the V segment lost 4 bases, leaving 4 bases of the junction unmatched. The CDR3: CASSPGTVEQYF. In nucleotides, the CDR3 is TGTGCCAGCAGCCCGGGGACAGTCGAGCAGTACTTC.

The chain recombines TRBV12-3 or TRBV12-4 with TRBJ1-1, with D perhaps matching TRBD1 (5 bases). CDR3 length equals 13 residues. Trimming left V 5 bases short and J 1 base short, with 8 bases between. The CDR3 sequence is CASSITGNTEAFF. CDR3 nucleotide sequence: TGTGCCAGCAGTATAACAGGGAACACTGAAGCTTTCTTT.

V gene TRBV7-9 combines with J gene TRBJ1-1; TRBD1 might be the D (5 bases). This CDR3 has 14 residues. Germline V gene lookup returns CDR1 SEHNR and CDR2 FQNEAQ (reference sequence). The V gene lost 3 bases and the J gene lost 3 bases, with 11 bases spanning the gap. CDR3 in DNA: TGTGCCAGCAGCTTCCTCACAGGAGACACTGAAGCTTTCTTT. Protein: CASSFLTGDTEAFF.

For the CDR3, the DNA is TGTGCCAGCAGTCAAGAATCGGGCAGGGCGAACACTGAAGCTTTCTTT. This gives the protein CASSQESGRANTEAFF. The chain uses TRBV7-6 and TRBJ1-1; D is possibly TRBD1 (5 bases). The CDR3 totals 16 residues. Germline V gene sequence: CDR1 SGHVS, CDR2 FNYEAQ. V lost 6 bases to trimming and J lost 1 base, with 18 bases between them.

Sample share makes this clone medium-sized. The chain uses TRBV9 and TRBJ1-2; 9 nucleotides match TRBD1. The CDR3 runs to 14 residues. Germline V gene data show CDR1 as SGDLS and CDR2 as YYNGEE. V lost 5 bases and J lost 4; bases outside the gene matches: 6. CDR3 sequence (DNA): TGTGCCAGCAGGTCCGGGACAGGGCTCTATGGCTACACCTTC. This codes for CASRSGTGLYGYTF.

J is TRBJ1-5 and V is TRBV19; D uncertain. Per the germline V gene, CDR1 is LNHDA and CDR2 is SQIVND (reference sequence). The V end was cut by 4 bases, the J end by 0 bases, with 10 bases between. The CDR3 has 15 residues. The CDR3 here is CASSTEEFSNQPQHF. In DNA form, the CDR3 reads TGTGCCAGTAGTACTGAAGAGTTTAGCAATCAGCCCCAGCATTTT.

This sequence joins TRBV5-6 and TRBJ1-5, with unresolved D. The germline V and J ends were trimmed by 2 bases and 3 bases, with 9 bases remaining between them. Germline V gene lookup returns CDR1 SGHDT and CDR2 YYEEEE. The CDR3 length is 14 residues. The CDR3 sequence: CASSFGGYNQPQHF. The CDR3 nucleotides are TGTGCCAGCAGCTTCGGCGGATACAATCAGCCCCAGCATTTT.

This clone showed up just a few times. The chain couples TRBV27 to TRBJ2-7; a weak D match, TRBD1 (6 bases). V was trimmed by 9 bases and J by 2 bases, leaving 17 bases between them. The CDR3 contains 14 residues. Germline assignment: CDR1 MNHEY and CDR2 SMNVEV (reference sequence). The CDR3, as DNA: TGTGCCAGTTCCTACAGGGCATCGACCTACGAGCAGTACTTC. Protein: CASSYRASTYEQYF.

In its sample, this clone was seen once. The chain carries TRBV6-6 and TRBJ1-6, with D perhaps TRBD1 (5 bases). This CDR3 contains 16 residues. Germline CDR1 reads MNHNY; CDR2 reads SVGAGI (reference sequence). V was cut by 5 bases and J by 7 bases, with 18 bases left in between. The CDR3 reads CASSTLGAGSNSPLHF. Written as DNA, the CDR3 is TGTGCCAGCAGTACCCTAGGGGCAGGGTCGAATTCACCCCTCCACTTT.

This clone has only a few counts. The rearrangement joins TRBV5-4 to TRBJ2-7; TRBD2 agrees at 12 bases. V was pared by 3 bases and J by 4 bases, with 5 bases of the junction left unmatched. From germline, CDR1 is SGHNT and CDR2 YYREEE (reference sequence). The CDR3 length is 15 residues. The CDR3 DNA is TGTGCCAGCAGCTCCGGGACTAGCGGGTCGTACGAGCAGTACTTC. Its protein is CASSSGTSGSYEQYF.

This chain uses TRBV10-3 with TRBJ2-1; 15 positions match TRBD2. Per the germline V gene, CDR1 is ENHRY and CDR2 is SYGVKD. The CDR3 length is 17 residues. With 6 bases clipped from V and 2 bases from J, the junction kept 5 bases outside the gene matches. The CDR3 DNA sequence: TGTGCCATCAGGCCCGGGACTAGCGGGAGGACCTACAATGAGCAGTTCTTC. It encodes CAIRPGTSGRTYNEQFF.

V gene TRBV4-1 combines with J gene TRBJ1-5; tentative D call: TRBD1 (6 bases). V lost 4 bases and J lost 0, with 10 bases in between. Looked up from germline, CDR1 is MGHRA and CDR2 is YSYEKL. The CDR3 loop spans 15 amino acids. The CDR3 protein is CASSLGTLSNQPQHF. The CDR3 nucleotides read TGCGCCAGCAGCCTCGGGACACTTAGCAATCAGCCCCAGCATTTT.

J is TRBJ1-4 and V is TRBV7-2; TRBD1 might be the D (6 bases). Germline V CDR1 and CDR2: SGHTA, FQGNSA. The CDR3 extends over 15 amino acids. V was cut by 8 bases and J by 8 bases, with 21 bases left in between. The CDR3 reads CASSQRPGVEEKLFF. The DNA for the CDR3 is TGTGCCAGCTCCCAGCGGCCAGGGGTAGAGGAAAAACTGTTTTTT.

V gene TRBV6-5 combines with J gene TRBJ1-2; D perhaps matches TRBD1 (6 bases). From germline, CDR1 is MNHEY and CDR2 SVGAGI. Trimming cost V 6 bases and J 7 bases, with 15 bases left between them. The CDR3 is 13 amino acids. The CDR3 DNA is TGTGCCAGCAGCCGGGACATCGGCCGTGGCTACACCTTC. This codes for CASSRDIGRGYTF.

The chain is built from TRBV2 and TRBJ2-7, with D hard to call. The V end was cut by 6 bases, the J end by 2 bases, with 5 bases between. The CDR3 is 11 amino acids. CDR1 SNHLY and CDR2 FYNNEI come from the germline V gene. CDR3 amino acids: CASRLAYEQYF. The CDR3 bases are TGTGCCAGCAGGCTAGCCTACGAGCAGTACTTC.